The 17 T cell receptor beta chains below were found in one sample sequenced in a study of beta chain features in type 1 diabetes. Study observations and caveats: There was a moderate but significant shortening of TCRB CDR3s in all four CD4+ subsets of Type 1 diabetes patients.

The sequenced template was cDNA made from the entire isolated RNA. Only in-frame clones appear in the TCRdb table, and some are missing; sequencing was by immunoSEQ multiplex PCR. The sample includes about 230,000 clones, around 16% seen only once; the top ten take approximately 0.087%. Antigens of these TCRs are unknown. The sequencing input was naive CD4+ T cells from blood. These receptors all come from a young man with type 1 diabetes.

The rearrangement links TRBV10-3 to TRBJ2-5; 13 bases line up with TRBD2. This CDR3 has 16 residues. V lost 4 bases and J lost 5; bases outside the gene matches: 7. Germline-derived CDR1 and CDR2 are ENHRY and SYGVKD. CDR3 region: CAISGGLAGVGETQYF. In DNA form, the CDR3 reads TGTGCCATCAGTGGCGGACTAGCGGGAGTCGGGGAGACCCAGTACTTC.

The table lists this clone with a few counts. J is TRBJ2-3 and V is TRBV29-1, with D unresolved. Germline CDR1 and CDR2: SQVTM and ANQGSEA. Deletions cut 7 bases from V and 3 bases from J, with 14 bases between. The CDR3 spans 13 residues. CDR3 region: CSAGPQGTDTQYF. CDR3 bases: TGCAGCGCGGGTCCCCAAGGGACAGATACGCAGTATTTT.

This clone turned up a few times. J is TRBJ1-2 and V is TRBV27, with D possibly matching TRBD1 (5 bases). Trimming removed 9 bases from V and 7 bases from J, with 18 bases in between. CDR1 is MNHEY and CDR2 is SMNVEV in the germline V gene (reference sequence). The CDR3 loop spans 13 amino acids. CDR3 sequence reads: CASRGPTVGGYTF. The CDR3 DNA sequence: TGTGCCAGTAGGGGCCCTACTGTAGGTGGCTACACCTTC.

This clone was seen only a few times. The chain joins TRBV29-1 to TRBJ1-2, with D uncertain. Germline values: CDR1 SQVTM, CDR2 ANQGSEA. V was cut by 5 bases and J by 4 bases, with 23 bases left in between. The CDR3 is 16 amino acids. As DNA, the CDR3 is TGCAGCGTTATACCAGAGGCAGGACGGGATGGCTATGGCTACACCTTC. Its translation is CSVIPEAGRDGYGYTF.

This sequence joins TRBV7-2 and TRBJ2-7; D is undetermined. The CDR3 length is 13 residues. CDR1 SGHTA and CDR2 FQGNSA come from the germline V gene. V shed 3 bases and J shed 4 bases, with 10 bases lying between them. CDR3 sequence: CASSLGYPYEQYF. Written as DNA, the CDR3 is TGTGCCAGCAGCTTGGGATATCCATACGAGCAGTACTTC.

This clone was seen only a few times. Other DNA sequences in this specimen translate into the identical CDR3. As DNA, the CDR3 is TGTGCCAGCAGCGTAGCTCCCCAGGGGACCTACGAGCAGTACTTC. Protein product: CASSVAPQGTYEQYF. This sequence joins TRBV9 and TRBJ2-7, with D maybe TRBD1 (6 bases). V was clipped by 0 bases and J by 2 bases, with 12 bases between them. Germline V gene data show CDR1 as SGDLS and CDR2 as YYNGEE. The CDR3 loop spans 15 amino acids.

This chain connects TRBV5-1 to TRBJ2-1; 8 bases are a match to TRBD1. The length of the CDR3 is 12 residues. Per germline, CDR1 SGHRS and CDR2 YFSETQ. The J segment lost 9 bases and the V segment lost 2 bases, leaving 1 base of the junction unmatched. CDR3: CASSFTGGEQFF. The CDR3 DNA sequence: TGCGCCAGCAGCTTCACAGGGGGTGAGCAGTTCTTC.

The table lists this clone with a few counts. The V gene is TRBV2, the J gene TRBJ2-4, with D perhaps TRBD2 (5 bases). The V gene lost 1 base and the J gene lost 0 bases, with 10 bases spanning the gap. Germline V gene sequence: CDR1 SNHLY, CDR2 FYNNEI. The CDR3 is 16 amino acids. DNA of the CDR3: TGTGCCAGCAGTGAAGGGGTCGGGATAGCCAAAAACATTCAGTACTTC. Protein product: CASSEGVGIAKNIQYF.

This clone was seen only a few times. The gene calls are TRBV25-1 and TRBJ1-2; D gene uncertain. The CDR3 is 13 residues long. Per the germline V gene, CDR1 is MGHDK and CDR2 is SYGVNS. Trimming removed 2 bases at V and 7 bases at J, with 11 bases between. CDR3 bases: TGTGCCAGCAGTGAAGGATTTTGGTCTGGCTACACCTTC. This codes for CASSEGFWSGYTF.

This clone was recorded a few times. The rearrangement links TRBV6-5 to TRBJ2-1, with TRBD1 identical over 9 bases. The trim removed 5 bases at V and 10 bases at J, leaving 9 bases unmatched. The CDR3 totals 14 residues. In germline, CDR1 is MNHEY, CDR2 SVGAGI. The CDR3 region has the DNA TGTGCCAGCAGTCGTGCACAGGGGGCAGGGGAGCAGTTCTTC. The encoded protein is CASSRAQGAGEQFF.

V usage is TRBV15 and J usage is TRBJ2-5, with 10 bases lining up with TRBD2. This CDR3 is built from 18 residues. The germline V gene encodes CDR1 LNHNV and CDR2 YYDKDF (reference sequence). V lost 1 base, J lost 0 bases, and 8 bases stayed unmatched. The CDR3 DNA reads as TGTGCCACCAGCAGAGCCCTAATAGCGGGAGGCCACCAAGAGACCCAGTACTTC. Amino acid sequence: CATSRALIAGGHQETQYF.

In its sample, this clone was seen a few times. This sequence joins TRBV7-2 and TRBJ1-4, with 9 bases lining up with TRBD1. Germline CDR1 reads SGHTA; CDR2 reads FQGNSA. V lost 6 bases, J lost 8 bases, and 10 bases stayed unmatched. The CDR3 contains 15 residues. The DNA for the CDR3 is TGTGCCAGCAGATACCGGGACAGGGAAGGCGAAAAACTGTTTTTT. It is translated as CASRYRDREGEKLFF.

V gene TRBV25-1 combines with J gene TRBJ2-3, with D perhaps matching TRBD1 (6 bases). With 4 bases removed from V and 0 bases from J, the gap between germline ends came to 17 bases. Germline values: CDR1 MGHDK, CDR2 SYGVNS. The CDR3 loop spans 17 amino acids. CDR3 amino acids: CASSGIRGQRSTDTQYF. In DNA form, the CDR3 reads TGTGCCAGCAGTGGCATACGAGGACAGAGGAGCACAGATACGCAGTATTTT.

J is TRBJ2-7 and V is TRBV9, with D unresolved. CDR3 length: 14 residues. Between the trimmed V and J ends, which lost 9 bases and 0 bases, there was a span of 16 bases. CDR1 is SGDLS and CDR2 is YYNGEE in the germline V gene. The CDR3 region has the DNA TGTGCCAACCCCGACTCCGCCGGCTCCTACGAGCAGTACTTC. It codes for CANPDSAGSYEQYF.

The chain is built from TRBV18 and TRBJ1-5; maybe TRBD1 (5 bases). This CDR3 spans 16 amino acids. With 2 bases removed from V and 6 bases from J, the gap between germline ends came to 17 bases. Germline CDR1 KGHSH, CDR2 LQKENI. This CDR3 is CASSPIGQGLRQPQHF. DNA of the CDR3: TGTGCCAGCTCACCAATCGGGCAGGGTCTGCGTCAGCCCCAGCATTTT.

This clone was counted once. The genes are TRBV9 and TRBJ2-5, with a weak D call TRBD1 (5 bases). CDR3 length: 15 residues. The germline V gene encodes CDR1 SGDLS and CDR2 YYNGEE. V lost 0 bases and J 5 bases, leaving 14 bases between the germline ends. The CDR3 region is CASSVAGGKGETQYF. The CDR3 bases are TGTGCCAGCAGCGTAGCTGGCGGCAAGGGGGAGACCCAGTACTTC.

This clone was counted a few times. CDR3 DNA: TGTGCCAGTAGTTCTTGGACTAGCAGAGGCAATGAGCAGTTCTTC. It is translated as CASSSWTSRGNEQFF. The chain couples TRBV19 to TRBJ2-1, with 8 bases identical to TRBD2. The CDR3 is 15 amino acids. Trimming cost V 5 bases and J 6 bases; bases outside gene matches: 9. Germline CDR1 LNHDA, CDR2 SQIVND (reference sequence).